This T cell receptor (beta chain) was identified during a study of T cells in Graves' hyperthyroidism and ophthalmopathy. Broader study findings: Most thyroid clonotypes with frequency above 0.001 were detected in blood.

Germline V gene data show CDR1 as SGHVS and CDR2 as FNYEAQ. The CDR3 covers 14 residues. V lost 7 bases and J lost 5; bases outside the gene matches: 5. Each person with ophthalmopathy scored at least 3 on the Clinical Activity Score, reached NOSPECS grade 4 or higher, and had been ill under 3 months. Diagnoses were made from clinical symptoms, serum measures (thyroxine and TRAb), thyroid ultrasound and orbital computed tomography. This clonotype was observed at least ten times. Its antigen is as yet unknown. RNA transcripts gave rise to amplified TCR beta CDR3 regions. When the TCR CDR3 underwent first-round RT-PCR, the HTBI primer set was used. In TCRdb, the multiplex PCR reads were re-called with MiXCR into one record per CDR3 protein. The sample has more than 300,000 distinct CDR3 sequences, about 14% seen once; the top ten hold around a fifth.

Sequenced material: blood. This receptor was identified in a woman aged 30 to 39 with Graves' ophthalmopathy. V and J are TRBV7-6 and TRBJ2-2, with 9 positions matching TRBD2. Here the CDR3 reads CASIPSGETGELFF. In DNA, the CDR3 is TGTGCCAGCATACCTAGCGGGGAAACCGGGGAGCTGTTTTTT.